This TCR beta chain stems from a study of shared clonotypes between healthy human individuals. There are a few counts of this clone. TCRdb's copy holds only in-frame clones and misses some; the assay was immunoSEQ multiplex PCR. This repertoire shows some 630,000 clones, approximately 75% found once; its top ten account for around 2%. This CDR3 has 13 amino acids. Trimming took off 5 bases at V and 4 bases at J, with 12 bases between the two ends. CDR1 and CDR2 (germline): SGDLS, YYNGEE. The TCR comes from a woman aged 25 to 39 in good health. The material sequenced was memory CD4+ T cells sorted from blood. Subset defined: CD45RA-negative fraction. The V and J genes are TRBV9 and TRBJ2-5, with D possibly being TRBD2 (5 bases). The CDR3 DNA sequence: TGTGCCAGCAGTGCCGGAGGTGGAGAGACCCAGTACTTC. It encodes CASSAGGGETQYF. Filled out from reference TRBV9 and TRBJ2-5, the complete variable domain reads DSGVTQTPKHLITATGQRVTLRCSPRSGDLSVYWYQQSLDQGLQFLIQYYNGEERAKGNILERFSAQQFPDLHSELNLSSLELGDSALYFCASSAGGGETQYFGPGTRLLVL.